Sequencing of this T cell receptor (beta chain) was carried out in a study of T cell responses to AZD1222 COVID-19 vaccine. Overall study findings and caveats: Researchers took repertoire samples only after the peak T cell response had come.

The table lists this clone with a count of one. Its target is not known. The data were produced by immunoSEQ multiplex PCR, yet TCRdb's version contains in-frame clones alone and is incomplete. The data hold 150,000 or so clones, with 93% observed a single time. The length of the CDR3 is 16 residues. Germline V gene data show CDR1 as SGDLS and CDR2 as YYNGEE. The V segment lost 3 bases and the J segment 7 bases; nucleotides outside the gene matches: 8. The starting material was peripheral blood, obtained on day 0 of AZD1222 vaccination. The chain recombines TRBV9 with TRBJ2-1; 12 nucleotides match TRBD1. This receptor was obtained from an adult in good health. DNA of the CDR3: TGTGCCAGCAGCGCCCCCGGGACAGGGGGCCAGAATGAGCAGTTCTTC. Translation: CASSAPGTGGQNEQFF. The variable domain in full, with the rest retrieved from reference TRBV9 and TRBJ2-1, is DSGVTQTPKHLITATGQRVTLRCSPRSGDLSVYWYQQSLDQGLQFLIQYYNGEERAKGNILERFSAQQFPDLHSELNLSSLELGDSALYFCASSAPGTGGQNEQFFGPGTRLTVL.